Detailed here is one TCR beta chain. This entry belongs to a study of blood T cell repertoires in COVID-19. The wider study: Researchers got acute and convalescent COVID-19 samples from the United States, Italy and Spain. In each case, the material was cDNA or gDNA derived from T cells, B-cell-depleted T cells, or PBMCs.

Patients from Seattle were sampled longitudinally, starting during active infection. Trimming cost V 4 bases and J 5 bases, with 23 bases left between them. The CDR3 extends over 16 amino acids. CDR1 is SQVTM and CDR2 is ANQGSEA in the germline V gene. Authors' analysis steps: Amplifying reference gene primers gave estimates of nucleated cell counts. Generated by immunoSEQ multiplex PCR, the TCRdb table keeps only in-frame clones and is missing some. V and J calls and clone size come straight from that table; D and trimming were deduced from the DNA. Here the sample spans 100,000 to 150,000 clones, 80% to 90% being singletons.

The J gene is TRBJ1-1, the V gene TRBV29-1, with D perhaps TRBD1 (6 bases). Sequencing was done on a sample of peripheral blood. The clonotype originates from a man between 60 and 70 years old with COVID-19, enrolled during active disease. This CDR3 reads CSVGVAAGGPRTEAFF. The CDR3 region has the DNA TGCAGCGTTGGGGTGGCAGCCGGGGGGCCCAGGACTGAAGCTTTCTTT. The full variable domain, with the rest looked up from reference TRBV29-1 and TRBJ1-1, is SAVISQKPSRDICQRGTSLTIQCQVDSQVTMMFWYRQQPGQSLTLIATANQGSEATYESGFVIDKFPISRPNLTFSTLTVSNMSPEDSSIYLCSVGVAAGGPRTEAFFGQGTRLTVV.